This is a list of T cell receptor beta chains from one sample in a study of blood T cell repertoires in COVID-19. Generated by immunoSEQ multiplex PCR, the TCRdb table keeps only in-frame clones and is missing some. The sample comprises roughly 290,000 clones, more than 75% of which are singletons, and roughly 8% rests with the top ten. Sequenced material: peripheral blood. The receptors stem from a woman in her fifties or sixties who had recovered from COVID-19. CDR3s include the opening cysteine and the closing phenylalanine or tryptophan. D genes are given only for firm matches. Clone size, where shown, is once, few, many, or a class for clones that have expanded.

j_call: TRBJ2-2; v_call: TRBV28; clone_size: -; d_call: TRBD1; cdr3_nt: TGTGCCAGAAAGATGGGACAGCCGAACACCGGGGAGCTGTTTTTT; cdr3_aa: CARKMGQPNTGELFF
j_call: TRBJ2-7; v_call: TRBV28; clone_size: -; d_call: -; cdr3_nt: TGTGCCAGCAGTTTAGAGGGGAGGTACGAGCAGTACTTC; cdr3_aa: CASSLEGRYEQYF
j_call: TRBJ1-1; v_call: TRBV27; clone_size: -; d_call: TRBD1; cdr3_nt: TGTGCCAGCAGTACGACAGGGGTGTTGGGCACTGAAGCTTTCTTT; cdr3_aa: CASSTTGVLGTEAFF
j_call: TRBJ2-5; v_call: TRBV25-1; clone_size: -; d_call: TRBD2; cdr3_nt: TGTGCCAGCAGTGAACCTTCTAGCGGGAGGTCCGAGACCCAGTACTTC; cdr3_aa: CASSEPSSGRSETQYF
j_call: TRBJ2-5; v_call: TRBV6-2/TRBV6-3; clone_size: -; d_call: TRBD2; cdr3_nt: TGTGCCAGCAGTTACTCCCGGGGGGGGTACCAAGAGACCCAGTACTTC; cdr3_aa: CASSYSRGGYQETQYF
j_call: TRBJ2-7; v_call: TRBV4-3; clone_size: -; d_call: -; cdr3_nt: TGCGCCAGCAGCCAAACTATAACCTACGAGCAGTACTTC; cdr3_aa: CASSQTITYEQYF
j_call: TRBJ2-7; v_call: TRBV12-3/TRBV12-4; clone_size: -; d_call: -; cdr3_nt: TGTGCCAGCAGAAGAGGGCCGTACGAGCAGTACTTC; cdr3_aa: CASRRGPYEQYF
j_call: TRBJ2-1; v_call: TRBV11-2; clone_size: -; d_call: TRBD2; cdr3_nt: TGTGCCAGCAGGCCGGGGACTAGCGGACACAATGAGCAGTTCTTC; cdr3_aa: CASRPGTSGHNEQFF
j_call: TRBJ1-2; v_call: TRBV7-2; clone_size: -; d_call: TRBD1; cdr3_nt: TGTGCCAGCAGCTTAAGGGGGCAGGGTTTCTCTGCGCGCGGCTACACCTTC; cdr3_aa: CASSLRGQGFSARGYTF
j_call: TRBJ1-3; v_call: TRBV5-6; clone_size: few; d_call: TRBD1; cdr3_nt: TGTGCCAGCAGCCCTACGACAGGGCCTGGAAACACCATATATTTT; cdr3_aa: CASSPTTGPGNTIYF
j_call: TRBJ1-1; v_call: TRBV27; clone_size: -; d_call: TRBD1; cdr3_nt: TGTGCCAGCAGTTTCAAACAGGGGGCAGGCACTGAAGCTTTCTTT; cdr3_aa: CASSFKQGAGTEAFF
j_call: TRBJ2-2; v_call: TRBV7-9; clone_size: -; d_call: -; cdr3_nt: TGTGCCAGCAGCTTAGCGGGAGGAAACACCGGGGAGCTGTTTTTT; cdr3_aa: CASSLAGGNTGELFF
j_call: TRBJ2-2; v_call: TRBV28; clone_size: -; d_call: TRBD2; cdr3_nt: TGTGCCAGCAGTTTCGTGGCGGGAGTAGGCGGGGAGCTGTTTTTT; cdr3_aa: CASSFVAGVGGELFF
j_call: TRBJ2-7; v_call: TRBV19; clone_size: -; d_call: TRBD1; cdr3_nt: TGTGCCAGTAGTCTGGGACAGGGTTACGAGCAGTACTTC; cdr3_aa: CASSLGQGYEQYF
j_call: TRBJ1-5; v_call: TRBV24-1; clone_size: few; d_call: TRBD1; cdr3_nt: TGTGCCACCAGTGATTCGAGGACAGGGTTGGATCAGCCCCAGCATTTT; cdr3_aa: CATSDSRTGLDQPQHF
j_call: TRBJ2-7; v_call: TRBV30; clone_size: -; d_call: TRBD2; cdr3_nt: TGTGCCTGGAGACGCCTTTCTAGCGGGAGTTCCTACGAGCAGTACTTC; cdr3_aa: CAWRRLSSGSSYEQYF
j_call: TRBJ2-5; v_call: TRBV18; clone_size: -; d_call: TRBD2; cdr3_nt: TGTGCCAGCTCACGAGTGCTACTAGCGGAGACCCAGTACTTC; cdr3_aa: CASSRVLLAETQYF
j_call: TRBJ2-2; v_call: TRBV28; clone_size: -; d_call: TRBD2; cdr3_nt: TGTGCCAGCAGTTTATGGGCTAGCGGGACAAACACCGGGGAGCTGTTTTTT; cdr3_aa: CASSLWASGTNTGELFF
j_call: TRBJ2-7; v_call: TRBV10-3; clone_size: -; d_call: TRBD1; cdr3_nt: TGTGCCATCAGGCCTAACAGGGGTCAATCCTACGAGCAGTACTTC; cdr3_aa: CAIRPNRGQSYEQYF
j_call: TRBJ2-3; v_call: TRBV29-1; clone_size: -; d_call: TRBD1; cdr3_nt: TGCAGCGTTGACCTCGGACAGGTCACAGATACGCAGTATTTT; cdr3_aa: CSVDLGQVTDTQYF
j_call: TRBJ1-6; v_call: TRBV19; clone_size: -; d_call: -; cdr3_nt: TGTGCCACTGGTCGGGGGTTGAATTCACCCCTCCACTTT; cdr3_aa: CATGRGLNSPLHF
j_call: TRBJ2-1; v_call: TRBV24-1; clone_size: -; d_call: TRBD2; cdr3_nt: TGTGCCACCAGGGCAGCGGGAGGCTACAATGAGCAGTTCTTC; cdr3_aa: CATRAAGGYNEQFF
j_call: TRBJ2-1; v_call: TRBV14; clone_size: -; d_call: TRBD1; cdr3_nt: TGTGCCAGCAGCCTATTAGGACAGGGTTACAATGAGCAGTTCTTC; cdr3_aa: CASSLLGQGYNEQFF
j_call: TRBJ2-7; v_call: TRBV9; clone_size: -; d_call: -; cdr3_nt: TGTGCCAGCGCTCCGTATGTGGCCACCTACGAGCAGTACTTC; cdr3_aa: CASAPYVATYEQYF
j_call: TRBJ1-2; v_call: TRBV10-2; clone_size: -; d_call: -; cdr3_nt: TGCGCCAGCAGTGAAAACAGATCTGGCTATGGCTACACCTTC; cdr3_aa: CASSENRSGYGYTF
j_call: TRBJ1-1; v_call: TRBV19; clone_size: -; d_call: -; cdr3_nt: TGTGCCAGTAGGCTGACAGCGAACACTGAAGCTTTCTTT; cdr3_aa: CASRLTANTEAFF
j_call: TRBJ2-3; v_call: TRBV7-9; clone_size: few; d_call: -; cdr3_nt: TGTGCCAGCAGCGCGGGAAGAATAGCGGAGCTCCCGGATACGCAGTATTTT; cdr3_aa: CASSAGRIAELPDTQYF
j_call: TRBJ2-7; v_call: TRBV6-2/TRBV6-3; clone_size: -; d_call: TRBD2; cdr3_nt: TGTGCCAGCAGCTCCCCCCCCGGCGGGGGGATCGACGAGCAGTACTTC; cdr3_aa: CASSSPPGGGIDEQYF
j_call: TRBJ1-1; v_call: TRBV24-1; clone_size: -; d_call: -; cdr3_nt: TGTGCCACCAGTGACAGGGTCGGGGGAGAAGCTTTCTTT; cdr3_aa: CATSDRVGGEAFF
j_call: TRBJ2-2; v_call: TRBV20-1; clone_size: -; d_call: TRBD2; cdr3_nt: TGCAGTGCTAGTAACAGCGGGAGAGGGAACACCGGGGAGCTGTTTTTT; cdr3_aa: CSASNSGRGNTGELFF
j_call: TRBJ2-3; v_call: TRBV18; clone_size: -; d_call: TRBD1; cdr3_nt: TGTGCCAGCTCACCAAACTTCCAGGGACAGATGGTAGATACGCAGTATTTT; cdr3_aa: CASSPNFQGQMVDTQYF
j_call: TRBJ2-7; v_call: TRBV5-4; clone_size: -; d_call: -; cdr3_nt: TGTGCCAGCAGCTTGGGTAGCGGTTACGAGCAGTACTTC; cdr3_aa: CASSLGSGYEQYF
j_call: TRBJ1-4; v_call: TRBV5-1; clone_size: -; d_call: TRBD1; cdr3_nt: TGCGCCAGCAGCGACAGGGCGAGTGAAAAACTGTTTTTT; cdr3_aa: CASSDRASEKLFF
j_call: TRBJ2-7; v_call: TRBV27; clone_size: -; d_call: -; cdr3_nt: TGTGCCAGCAGTTCTTGGGAGCGAAACTACGAGCAGTACTTC; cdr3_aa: CASSSWERNYEQYF
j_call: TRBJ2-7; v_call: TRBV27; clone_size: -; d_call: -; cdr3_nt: TGTGCCAGCATAATACCCGTTAGCTCCTACGAGCAGTACTTC; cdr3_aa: CASIIPVSSYEQYF
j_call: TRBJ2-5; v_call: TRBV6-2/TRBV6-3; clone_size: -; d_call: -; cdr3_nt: TGTGCCAGCAGCCAGTACTACACCAAGAGGACCCAGTACTTC; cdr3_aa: CASSQYYTKRTQYF
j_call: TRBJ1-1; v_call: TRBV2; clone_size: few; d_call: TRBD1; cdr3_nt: TGTGCCAGCAGTTCTGACAGGGGGCGCGGTGAAGCTTTCTTT; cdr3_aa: CASSSDRGRGEAFF
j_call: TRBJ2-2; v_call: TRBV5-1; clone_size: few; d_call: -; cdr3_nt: TGCGCCAGCAGGTTACTTCGAGGGGGGGCGATAAGTTCCAACGGGGAGCTGTTTTTT; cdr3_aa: CASRLLRGGAISSNGELFF
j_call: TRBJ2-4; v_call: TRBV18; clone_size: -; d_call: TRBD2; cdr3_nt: TGTGCCAGCTCACCGGCGGGGGGGAATAAAAACATTCAGTACTTC; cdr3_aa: CASSPAGGNKNIQYF
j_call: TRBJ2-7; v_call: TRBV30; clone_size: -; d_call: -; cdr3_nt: TGTGCCTGGAGTGTGGGAGGCGAGCAGTACTTC; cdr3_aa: CAWSVGGEQYF
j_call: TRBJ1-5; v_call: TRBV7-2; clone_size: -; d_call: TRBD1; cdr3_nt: TGTGCCAGCACCGAGACAGGGATGGGTCAGCCCCAGCATTTT; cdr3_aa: CASTETGMGQPQHF
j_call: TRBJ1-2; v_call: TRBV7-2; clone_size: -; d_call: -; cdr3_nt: TGTGCCAGCAGCCCAGGGTTTACCTATGGCTACACCTTC; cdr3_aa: CASSPGFTYGYTF
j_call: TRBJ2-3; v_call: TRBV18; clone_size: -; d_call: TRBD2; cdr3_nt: TGTGCCAGCTCACCAGAAATAGCGGGAGCGAAAGATACGCAGTATTTT; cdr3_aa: CASSPEIAGAKDTQYF
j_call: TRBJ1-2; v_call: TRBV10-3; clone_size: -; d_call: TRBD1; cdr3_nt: TGTGCCATCAGGGACAGGGGCCGACAAATGTATGGCTACACCTTC; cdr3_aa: CAIRDRGRQMYGYTF
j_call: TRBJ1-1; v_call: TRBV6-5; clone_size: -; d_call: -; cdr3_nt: TGTGCCAGCCAGCGAGGACAGAACACTGAAGCTTTCTTT; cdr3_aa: CASQRGQNTEAFF
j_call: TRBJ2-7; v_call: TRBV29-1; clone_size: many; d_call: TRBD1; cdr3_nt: TGCAGCGCAAGACAGGGTAGCTCCTACGAGCAGTACTTC; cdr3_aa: CSARQGSSYEQYF
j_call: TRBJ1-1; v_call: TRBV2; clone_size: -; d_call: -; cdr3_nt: TGTGCCAGCACCATTTTTTCGAACACTGAAGCTTTCTTT; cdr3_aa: CASTIFSNTEAFF
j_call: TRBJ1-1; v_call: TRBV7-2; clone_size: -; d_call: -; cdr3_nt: TGTGCCAGCAGCCAAACACAGTCCACTGAAGCTTTCTTT; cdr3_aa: CASSQTQSTEAFF
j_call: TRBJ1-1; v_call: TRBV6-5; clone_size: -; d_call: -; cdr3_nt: TGTGCCAGCAGTTACTCGACAGCCATGAACACTGAAGCTTTCTTT; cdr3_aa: CASSYSTAMNTEAFF